This passage covers 30 T cell receptor beta chains from one sample sequenced in a study of cytomegalovirus exposure and HLA in healthy donors. The PCR employed 60 Vbeta primers together with 13 Jbeta primers. The protocol was immunoSEQ multiplex PCR, while the TCRdb copy is restricted to in-frame clones and leaves out a portion. The sample lists about 140,000 clones, about 85% occurring once. The sample was PBMCs. Receptors were obtained from a female donor in good health and CMV-seronegative.

The chain joins TRBV7-6 to TRBJ2-3, with 8 nucleotides matching TRBD2. Germline V gene data show CDR1 as SGHVS and CDR2 as FNYEAQ. This CDR3 comprises 17 residues. V dropped 2 bases and J dropped 5; count of bases not matched to a gene: 12. The CDR3 is CASSLLLAGNMVDTQYF. The CDR3 DNA follows: TGTGCCAGCAGCTTACTCTTAGCGGGAAATATGGTAGATACGCAGTATTTT.

This clone was seen just once. The gene calls are TRBV4-3 and TRBJ2-7; D may be TRBD1 (5 bases). The CDR3 spans 15 residues. V lost 0 bases to trimming and J lost 3 bases, with 12 bases between them. Per germline, CDR1 LGHNA and CDR2 YSLEER. CDR3 loop: CASSQEQVSNYEQYF. As DNA, the CDR3 is TGCGCCAGCAGCCAAGAACAGGTCTCAAACTACGAGCAGTACTTC.

The chain carries TRBV5-1 and TRBJ1-5; TRBD1 is a possible D gene (5 bases). The CDR3 is 15 amino acids. With 0 bases removed from V and 0 bases from J, the gap between germline ends came to 7 bases. Germline assignment: CDR1 SGHRS and CDR2 YFSETQ. CDR3 residues: CASSLVGDSNQPQHF. CDR3 DNA: TGCGCCAGCAGCTTGGTAGGGGATAGCAATCAGCCCCAGCATTTT.

This clone has more than one count but fewer than ten. The genes are TRBV6-9 and TRBJ2-2, with D possibly matching TRBD1 (5 bases). Trimming removed 6 bases from V and 4 bases from J, with 9 bases in between. From germline, CDR1 is MNHGY and CDR2 SVAAGI. This CDR3 contains 13 residues. CDR3: CASSDSLTGELFF. CDR3 bases: TGTGCCAGCAGCGACAGCCTCACCGGGGAGCTGTTTTTT.

The chain has TRBV30 and TRBJ2-2; 9 bases are shared with TRBD2. CDR1 GTSNPN and CDR2 SVGIG come from the germline V gene (reference sequence). V shed 7 bases and J 5 bases; nucleotides not matched to a gene: 11. CDR3 length: 15 residues. The CDR3 loop reads CASPRVSGRTGELFF. The CDR3 bases are TGTGCCTCCCCAAGGGTTAGCGGGAGAACCGGGGAGCTGTTTTTT.

The CDR3 region has the DNA TGTGCCAGTAGTATCAAGGGGGACACTGAAGCTTTCTTT. This translates into CASSIKGDTEAFF. J is TRBJ1-1 and V is TRBV19; possibly TRBD1 for D (6 bases). Trimming removed 3 bases from V and 3 bases from J, with 8 bases in between. Germline CDR1 reads LNHDA; CDR2 reads SQIVND (reference sequence). This CDR3 has 13 residues.

The gene calls are TRBV2 and TRBJ2-5, with 7 positions matching TRBD1. Germline V gene lookup returns CDR1 SNHLY and CDR2 FYNNEI. The CDR3 is 14 amino acids. With 4 bases clipped from V and 5 bases from J, the junction kept 7 bases outside the gene matches. The CDR3 sequence is CASSADRAVETQYF. CDR3 in DNA: TGTGCCAGCAGTGCAGACAGGGCGGTCGAGACCCAGTACTTC.

This clone was found a few times. The V and J genes are TRBV6-6 and TRBJ1-6, with TRBD1 identical over 10 bases. Germline-derived CDR1 and CDR2 are MNHNY and SVGAGI (reference sequence). The V gene end was trimmed by 4 bases and the J gene end by 9 bases; junction bases not matched to a gene: 3. The CDR3 has 14 residues. The CDR3 spells CASSSRDRGSPLHF. CDR3 nucleotide sequence: TGTGCCAGCAGTTCCCGGGACAGGGGTTCACCCCTCCACTTT.

The genes are TRBV30 and TRBJ2-7; 9 nucleotides line up with TRBD2. Germline V gives CDR1 GTSNPN, CDR2 SVGIG (reference sequence). V shed 4 bases, J shed 3 bases, and the junction held 10 bases outside the gene matches. The CDR3 runs 15 residues. CDR3 sequence: CAWKSQTSGDYEQYF. The CDR3 nucleotides are TGTGCCTGGAAGTCCCAGACTAGCGGAGACTACGAGCAGTACTTC.

The chain joins TRBV5-8 to TRBJ1-2; the D gene is possibly TRBD1 (5 bases). The V and J ends lost 3 bases and 5 bases respectively, with 17 bases between them. The CDR3 length is 15 residues. Germline V gene sequence: CDR1 SGHTS, CDR2 YDEGEE. CDR3 DNA sequence: TGTGCCAGCAGCTCGAGACAGCGTCGTGTGTATGGCTACACCTTC. Its protein is CASSSRQRRVYGYTF.

The V and J genes are TRBV30 and TRBJ2-7; D is ambiguous. Germline CDR1 and CDR2: GTSNPN and SVGIG (reference sequence). The CDR3 extends over 15 amino acids. The V end lost 0 bases, the J end lost 3 bases, and 15 bases lay between the germline ends. CDR3 residues: CAWSVLRPVDYEQYF. CDR3 sequence (DNA): TGTGCCTGGAGTGTACTAAGACCGGTGGACTACGAGCAGTACTTC.

CDR3: CASSELGSETQYF. Here the CDR3 DNA reads TGTGCCAGCAGTGAACTGGGGAGTGAGACCCAGTACTTC. The chain is built from TRBV25-1 and TRBJ2-5; weak D call: TRBD2 (5 bases). The germline V gene has CDR1 MGHDK and CDR2 SYGVNS. This CDR3 region has 13 residues. Deletions cut 2 bases from V and 5 bases from J, with 9 bases between.

This chain joins TRBV6-5 and TRBJ2-3; D may be TRBD2 (6 bases). Germline loops: CDR1 MNHEY, CDR2 SVGAGI. The germline V and J ends were trimmed by 8 bases and 3 bases, with 15 bases remaining between them. The CDR3 is made up of 14 amino acids. This CDR3 reads CASGRAGLTDTQYF. The CDR3, as DNA: TGTGCCAGCGGTCGAGCGGGTTTGACAGATACGCAGTATTTT.

The chain is built from TRBV28 and TRBJ1-5, with D perhaps matching TRBD1 (6 bases). There are 13 residues in the CDR3. Germline V gives CDR1 MDHEN, CDR2 SYDVKM. V was trimmed by 5 bases and J by 3 bases, leaving 8 bases between them. CDR3 residues: CASSHRVNQPQHF. The CDR3 coding sequence is TGTGCCAGCAGTCACAGGGTCAATCAGCCCCAGCATTTT.

As for this clone: The junction and the germline gene differ at one end; a read error may be behind it. This chain uses TRBV27 with TRBJ1-6; 8 positions agree with TRBD1. Looked up from germline, CDR1 is MNHEY and CDR2 is SMNVEV (reference sequence). This CDR3 region has 15 residues. The CDR3, as DNA: TGTACCAGCAGTACAGACAGGGGTGGGTATTCACCCCTCCACTTT. It specifies CTSSTDRGGYSPLHF.

There are many counts of this clone. The rearrangement uses TRBV13 and TRBJ1-2; D uncertain. The CDR3 extends over 12 amino acids. The V gene's germline CDR1 is PRHDT and CDR2 FYEKMQ (reference sequence). V was cut by 4 bases and J by 0 bases, with 3 bases left in between. The DNA for the CDR3 is TGTGCCAGCAGCTACTCTAACTATGGCTACACCTTC. It encodes CASSYSNYGYTF.

This chain uses TRBV2 with TRBJ1-1; D not certain. V lost 6 bases, J lost 0 bases, and 8 bases lay in between. The germline V gene encodes CDR1 SNHLY and CDR2 FYNNEI. There are 13 residues in the CDR3. The CDR3 region is CASSLGLNTEAFF. The CDR3 DNA reads as TGTGCCAGCAGCCTAGGTTTGAACACTGAAGCTTTCTTT.

The chain is built from TRBV5-1 and TRBJ2-5; weak D call: TRBD2 (5 bases). V was pared by 3 bases and J by 5 bases, with 11 bases between. CDR3 size: 13 residues. Per germline, CDR1 SGHRS and CDR2 YFSETQ. In DNA form, the CDR3 reads TGCGCCAGCAGCTACCGGGAAGGGGAGACCCAGTACTTC. This translates into CASSYREGETQYF.

The chain links TRBV4-3 to TRBJ2-1; tentatively, D is TRBD1 (5 bases). Germline-derived CDR1 and CDR2 are LGHNA and YSLEER. V dropped 5 bases and J dropped 9 bases, with 14 bases sitting between them. The CDR3 totals 13 residues. The CDR3 nucleotides are TGCGCCAGCAGCTGGGGCCAGCACGGTGAGCAGTTCTTC. This sequence encodes CASSWGQHGEQFF.

The chain links TRBV10-3 to TRBJ1-2; D might be TRBD1 (5 bases). The V and J ends lost 11 bases and 3 bases respectively, with 10 bases between them. The length of the CDR3 is 11 residues. Germline values: CDR1 ENHRY, CDR2 SYGVKD. CDR3 amino acids: CAGAGDYGYTF. The CDR3 DNA reads as TGTGCCGGAGCGGGGGACTATGGCTACACCTTC.

This sequence joins TRBV7-2 and TRBJ2-1; 7 bases align to TRBD1. This CDR3 comprises 15 residues. The V gene's germline CDR1 is SGHTA and CDR2 FQGNSA. The trim removed 0 bases at V and 3 bases at J, leaving 2 bases unmatched. The CDR3 DNA reads as TGTGCCAGCAGCTTAGCAGGGGGCAACTACAATGAGCAGTTCTTC. Protein product: CASSLAGGNYNEQFF.

This rearrangement joins TRBV6-1 to TRBJ1-1, with TRBD1 as a possible D gene (5 bases). The CDR3 is 14 residues long. Germline V CDR1 and CDR2: MNHNS, SASEGT. With 4 bases removed from V and 0 bases from J, the gap between germline ends came to 9 bases. The CDR3 loop is CASSADRLNTEAFF. CDR3 bases: TGTGCCAGCAGTGCCGACAGACTGAACACTGAAGCTTTCTTT.

This clone showed up just once. This chain links TRBV4-3 with TRBJ2-7, with 7 bases identical to TRBD1. The CDR3 length is 17 residues. The germline V gene has CDR1 LGHNA and CDR2 YSLEER. V lost 0 bases to trimming and J lost 3 bases; unmatched junction nucleotides: 11. The CDR3 nucleotides are TGCGCCAGCAGCCAAGATAGCCAGACAGGGAATCTCTACGAGCAGTACTTC. Translated, it gives CASSQDSQTGNLYEQYF.

The V and J genes are TRBV7-2 and TRBJ2-7; 10 bases are shared with TRBD2. V gave up 1 base and J gave up 5 bases; unmatched junction bases: 8. Germline V gives CDR1 SGHTA, CDR2 FQGNSA. CDR3 size: 16 residues. CDR3 bases: TGTGCCAGCAGCTTAGGGATTAGCGGGGGGTTCGACGAGCAGTACTTC. Amino acids: CASSLGISGGFDEQYF.

This clone was counted between two and nine times. This chain joins TRBV6-6 and TRBJ1-2; D possibly corresponds to TRBD1 (6 bases). CDR3 length equals 13 residues. The V gene's germline CDR1 is MNHNY and CDR2 SVGAGI (reference sequence). The V gene lost 4 bases and the J gene lost 2 bases, with 8 bases spanning the gap. The CDR3 nucleotides are TGTGCCAGCAGTTGGGACACGAACTATGGCTACACCTTC. Residues: CASSWDTNYGYTF.

The chain is built from TRBV5-1 and TRBJ2-5; 11 bases are shared with TRBD1. CDR1 SGHRS and CDR2 YFSETQ come from the germline V gene. CDR3 length equals 17 residues. The V segment lost 2 bases and the J segment 2 bases; nucleotides outside the gene matches: 8. The DNA for the CDR3 is TGCGCCAGCAGCTTCGGGGGGACAGGGGGGATTCAAGAGACCCAGTACTTC. It yields the protein CASSFGGTGGIQETQYF.

This chain connects TRBV7-2 to TRBJ2-1; D is uncertain. CDR3 length: 14 amino acids. Looked up from germline, CDR1 is SGHTA and CDR2 is FQGNSA. V gave up 7 bases and J gave up 3 bases, with 13 bases separating them. Written as DNA, the CDR3 is TGTGCCAGCAAAATCGGCGGATACTACAATGAGCAGTTCTTC. Its translation: CASKIGGYYNEQFF.

This clone was seen a handful of times. The chain couples TRBV10-3 to TRBJ2-3; D is ambiguous. Trimming cost V 10 bases and J 0 bases, with 8 bases left between them. The CDR3 consists of 12 residues. CDR1 is ENHRY, CDR2 SYGVKD, per germline. The DNA of the CDR3 is TGTGCCACCGGTGGTAGCACAGATACGCAGTATTTT. It encodes CATGGSTDTQYF.

The V gene is TRBV4-3, the J gene TRBJ1-1; no clear D gene. Germline CDR1 LGHNA, CDR2 YSLEER. Between the trimmed V and J ends, which lost 1 base and 2 bases, there was a span of 5 bases. CDR3 size: 13 residues. The CDR3 DNA follows: TGCGCCAGCAGCCAAGTTTCAAACACTGAAGCTTTCTTT. Translation: CASSQVSNTEAFF.

The chain couples TRBV5-1 to TRBJ1-4, with no clear D. CDR3 size: 13 residues. Trimming removed 2 bases at V and 5 bases at J, with 7 bases between. CDR1 SGHRS and CDR2 YFSETQ come from the germline V gene. CDR3 loop: CASSLRENEKLFF. In nucleotides, the CDR3 is TGCGCCAGCAGCTTAAGAGAGAATGAAAAACTGTTTTTT.